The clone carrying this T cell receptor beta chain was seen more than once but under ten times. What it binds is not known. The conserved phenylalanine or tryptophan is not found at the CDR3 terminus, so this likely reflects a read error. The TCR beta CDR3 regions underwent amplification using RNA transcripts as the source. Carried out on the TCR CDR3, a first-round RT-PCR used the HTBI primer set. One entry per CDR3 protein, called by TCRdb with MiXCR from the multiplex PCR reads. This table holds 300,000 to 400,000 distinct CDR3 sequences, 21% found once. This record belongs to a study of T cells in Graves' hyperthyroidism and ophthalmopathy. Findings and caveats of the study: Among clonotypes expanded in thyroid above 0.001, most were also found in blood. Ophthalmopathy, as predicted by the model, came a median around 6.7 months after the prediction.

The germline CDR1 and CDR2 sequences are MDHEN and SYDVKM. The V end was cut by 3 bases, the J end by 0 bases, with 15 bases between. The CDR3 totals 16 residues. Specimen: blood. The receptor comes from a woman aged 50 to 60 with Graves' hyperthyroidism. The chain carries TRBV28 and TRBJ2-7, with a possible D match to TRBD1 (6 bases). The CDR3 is CASSFGGTLLSYEQYL. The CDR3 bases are TGTGCCAGCAGTTTTGGTGGGACACTCCTCTCCTACGAGCAGTACCTC.